This T cell receptor (beta chain) was identified during a study of blood T cell repertoires in COVID-19. In its sample, this clone was seen a few times. During active infection, Seattle patients enrolled and were then monitored through disease. V lost 3 bases and J 6 bases, leaving 9 bases between the germline ends. The germline gives CDR1 KGHSH, CDR2 LQKENI. The CDR3 has 13 amino acids. Assay: immunoSEQ multiplex PCR; the TCRdb copy retains only in-frame clones and omits some. The sample contains roughly 310,000 clones, under 90% of which appear only once. Material: peripheral blood. The receptor was derived from a woman aged 25 to 45 with COVID-19, enrolled during active disease. V is TRBV18 and J is TRBJ1-5; D unclear. In nucleotides, the CDR3 is TGTGCCAGCTCACCTGAAACCAGTCAGCCCCAGCATTTT. Translating gives CASSPETSQPQHF. Full variable domain (remainder filled in from reference TRBV18 and TRBJ1-5): NAGVMQNPRHLVRRRGQEARLRCSPMKGHSHVYWYRQLPEEGLKFMVYLQKENIIDESGMPKERFSAEFPKEGPSILRIQQVVRGDSAAYFCASSPETSQPQHFGDGTRLSIL.